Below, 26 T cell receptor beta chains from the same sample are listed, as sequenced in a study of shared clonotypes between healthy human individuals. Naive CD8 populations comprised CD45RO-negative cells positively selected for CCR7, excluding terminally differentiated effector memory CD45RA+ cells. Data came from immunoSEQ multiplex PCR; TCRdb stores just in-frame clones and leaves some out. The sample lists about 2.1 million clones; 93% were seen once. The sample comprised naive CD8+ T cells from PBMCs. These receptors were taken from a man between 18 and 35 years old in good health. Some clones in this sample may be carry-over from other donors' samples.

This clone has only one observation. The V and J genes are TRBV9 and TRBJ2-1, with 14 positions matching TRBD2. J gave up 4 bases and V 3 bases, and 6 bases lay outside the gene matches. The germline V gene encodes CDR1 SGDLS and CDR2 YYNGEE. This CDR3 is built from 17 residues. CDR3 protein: CASSAATSGRGYNEQFF. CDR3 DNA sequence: TGTGCCAGCAGCGCCGCGACTAGCGGGAGGGGGTACAATGAGCAGTTCTTC.

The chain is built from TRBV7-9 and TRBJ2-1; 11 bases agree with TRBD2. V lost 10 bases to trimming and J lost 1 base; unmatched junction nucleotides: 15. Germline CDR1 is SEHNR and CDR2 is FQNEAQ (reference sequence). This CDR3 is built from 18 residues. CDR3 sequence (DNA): TGTGCCACCCCGAGGACCCTAGCTAGCGGGAGGTCCTACAATGAGCAGTTCTTC. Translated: CATPRTLASGRSYNEQFF.

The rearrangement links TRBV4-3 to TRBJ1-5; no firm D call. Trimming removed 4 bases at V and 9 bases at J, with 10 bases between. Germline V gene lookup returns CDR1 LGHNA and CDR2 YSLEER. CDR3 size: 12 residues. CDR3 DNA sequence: TGCGCCAGCAGCCGAGGGAATGGGCCCCAGCATTTT. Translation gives CASSRGNGPQHF.

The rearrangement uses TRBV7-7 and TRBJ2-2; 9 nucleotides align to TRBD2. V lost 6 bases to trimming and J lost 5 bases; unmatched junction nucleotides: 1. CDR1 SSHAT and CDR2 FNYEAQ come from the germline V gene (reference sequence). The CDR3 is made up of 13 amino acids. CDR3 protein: CASRLAGTGELFF. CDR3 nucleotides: TGTGCCAGCAGGCTAGCGGGGACCGGGGAGCTGTTTTTT.

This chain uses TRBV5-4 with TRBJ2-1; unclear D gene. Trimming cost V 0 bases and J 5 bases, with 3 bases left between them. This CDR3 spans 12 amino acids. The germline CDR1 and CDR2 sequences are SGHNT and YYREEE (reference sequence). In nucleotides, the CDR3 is TGTGCCAGCAGCTTGGAGAACAATGAGCAGTTCTTC. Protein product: CASSLENNEQFF.

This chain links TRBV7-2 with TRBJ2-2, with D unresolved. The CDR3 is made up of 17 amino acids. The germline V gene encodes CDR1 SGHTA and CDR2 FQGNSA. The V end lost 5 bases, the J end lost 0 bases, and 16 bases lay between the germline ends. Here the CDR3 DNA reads TGTGCCAGCAGCCCGACGGCTAGGTCTGCGAACACCGGGGAGCTGTTTTTT. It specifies CASSPTARSANTGELFF.

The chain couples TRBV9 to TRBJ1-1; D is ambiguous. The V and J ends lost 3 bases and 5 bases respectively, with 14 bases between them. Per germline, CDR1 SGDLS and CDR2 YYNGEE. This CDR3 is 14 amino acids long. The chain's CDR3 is CASSERAGWTEAFF. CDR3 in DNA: TGTGCCAGCAGCGAGCGGGCTGGGTGGACTGAAGCTTTCTTT.

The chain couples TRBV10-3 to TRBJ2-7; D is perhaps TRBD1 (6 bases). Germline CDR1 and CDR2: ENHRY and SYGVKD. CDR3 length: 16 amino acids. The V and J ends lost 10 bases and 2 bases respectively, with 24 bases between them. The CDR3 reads CATSSPGQIFPYEQYF. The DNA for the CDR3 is TGTGCCACCTCTAGTCCGGGACAAATATTCCCCTACGAGCAGTACTTC.

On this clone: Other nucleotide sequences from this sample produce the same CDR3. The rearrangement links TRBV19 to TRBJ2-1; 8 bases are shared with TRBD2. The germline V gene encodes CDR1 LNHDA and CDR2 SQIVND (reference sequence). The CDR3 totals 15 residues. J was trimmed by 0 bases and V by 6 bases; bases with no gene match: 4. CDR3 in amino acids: CASSPGGSSYNEQFF. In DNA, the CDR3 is TGTGCCAGTAGCCCGGGAGGGAGCTCCTACAATGAGCAGTTCTTC.

CDR3: CASSPAGSGTTGELFF. CDR3 sequence (DNA): TGCGCCAGCAGCCCTGCTGGCTCGGGTACCACCGGGGAGCTGTTTTTT. The chain combines TRBV5-1 with TRBJ2-2; D unclear. CDR3 length equals 16 residues. Trimming stripped 4 bases from V and 4 bases from J, with 17 bases between. Looked up from germline, CDR1 is SGHRS and CDR2 is YFSETQ.

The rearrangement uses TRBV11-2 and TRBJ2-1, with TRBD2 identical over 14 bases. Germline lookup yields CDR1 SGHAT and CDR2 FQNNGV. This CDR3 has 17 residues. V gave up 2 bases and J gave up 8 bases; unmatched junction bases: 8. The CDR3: CASSLPGLAGVSDEQFF. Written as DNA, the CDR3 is TGTGCCAGCAGCTTACCGGGACTAGCGGGAGTAAGCGATGAGCAGTTCTTC.

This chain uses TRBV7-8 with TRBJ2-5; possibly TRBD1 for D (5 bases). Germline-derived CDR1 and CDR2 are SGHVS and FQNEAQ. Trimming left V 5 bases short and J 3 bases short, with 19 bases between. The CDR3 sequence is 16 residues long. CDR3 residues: CASSPPPRGEEETQYF. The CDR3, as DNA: TGTGCCAGCAGCCCCCCCCCAAGGGGCGAGGAAGAGACCCAGTACTTC.

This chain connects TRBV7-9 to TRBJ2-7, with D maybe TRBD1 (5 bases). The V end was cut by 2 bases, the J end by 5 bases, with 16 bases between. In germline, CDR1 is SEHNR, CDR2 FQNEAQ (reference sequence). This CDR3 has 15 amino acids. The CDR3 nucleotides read TGTGCCAGCAGCTTATCGAAAGGGGTCATTCACGAGCAGTACTTC. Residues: CASSLSKGVIHEQYF. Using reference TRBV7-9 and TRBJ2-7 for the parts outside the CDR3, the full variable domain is DTGVSQNPRHKITKRGQNVTFRCDPISEHNRLYWYRQTLGQGPEFLTYFQNEAQLEKSRLLSDRFSAERPKGSFSTLEIQRTEQGDSAMYLCASSLSKGVIHEQYFGPGTRLTVT.

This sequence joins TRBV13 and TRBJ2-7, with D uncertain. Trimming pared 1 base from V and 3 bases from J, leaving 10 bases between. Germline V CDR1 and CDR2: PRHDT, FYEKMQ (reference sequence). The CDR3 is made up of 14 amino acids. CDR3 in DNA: TGTGCCAGCAGCTTAGATGGTCTCGACTACGAGCAGTACTTC. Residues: CASSLDGLDYEQYF.

The CDR3 DNA sequence: TGCGCCAGCAGCCCGACAGGGGGTAGATTTGACTATGGCTACACCTTC. Amino acid sequence: CASSPTGGRFDYGYTF. The chain is built from TRBV5-1 and TRBJ1-2, with TRBD1 matching 9 bases. V lost 4 bases to trimming and J lost 3 bases; unmatched junction nucleotides: 10. Germline V lookup: CDR1 SGHRS, CDR2 YFSETQ. The CDR3 consists of 16 residues.

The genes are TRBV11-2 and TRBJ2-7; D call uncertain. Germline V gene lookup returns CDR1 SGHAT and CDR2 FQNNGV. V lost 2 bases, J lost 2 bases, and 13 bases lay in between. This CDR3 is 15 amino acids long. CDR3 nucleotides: TGTGCCAGCAGCTTACTCAGCCAGGAGCCCTACGAGCAGTACTTC. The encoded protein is CASSLLSQEPYEQYF.

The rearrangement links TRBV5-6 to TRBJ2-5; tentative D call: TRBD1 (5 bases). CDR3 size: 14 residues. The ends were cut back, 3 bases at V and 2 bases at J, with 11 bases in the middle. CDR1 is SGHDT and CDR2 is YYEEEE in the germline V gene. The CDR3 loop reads CASSWPRAQETQYF. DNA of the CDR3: TGTGCCAGCAGCTGGCCCAGGGCTCAAGAGACCCAGTACTTC.

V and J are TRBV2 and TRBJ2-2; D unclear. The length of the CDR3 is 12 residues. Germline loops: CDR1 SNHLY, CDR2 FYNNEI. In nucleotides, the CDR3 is TGTGCTAGTATCGCGAGGATCGGGGAGCTGTTTTTT. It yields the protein CASIARIGELFF.

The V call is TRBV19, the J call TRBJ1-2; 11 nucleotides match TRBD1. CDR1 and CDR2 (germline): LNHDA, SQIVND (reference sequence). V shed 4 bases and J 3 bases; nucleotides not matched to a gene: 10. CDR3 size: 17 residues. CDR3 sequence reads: CASSTRTGGAMDYGYTF. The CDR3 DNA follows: TGTGCCAGTAGTACCAGGACAGGGGGCGCGATGGACTATGGCTACACCTTC.

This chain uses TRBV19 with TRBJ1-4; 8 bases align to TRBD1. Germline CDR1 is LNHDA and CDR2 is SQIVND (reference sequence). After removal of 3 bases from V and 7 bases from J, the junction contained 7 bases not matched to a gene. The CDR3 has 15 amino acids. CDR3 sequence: CASSIFGRGPEKLFF. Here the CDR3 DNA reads TGTGCCAGTAGTATTTTTGGCAGGGGGCCTGAAAAACTGTTTTTT.

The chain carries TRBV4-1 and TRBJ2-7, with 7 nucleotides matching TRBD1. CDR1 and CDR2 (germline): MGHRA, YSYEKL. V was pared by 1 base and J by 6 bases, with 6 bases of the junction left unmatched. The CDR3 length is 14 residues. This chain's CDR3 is CASSQVGQKAEQYF. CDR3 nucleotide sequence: TGCGCCAGCAGCCAAGTGGGACAGAAGGCCGAGCAGTACTTC.

The CDR3, as DNA: TGTGCCAGCAGCAGAGTCGAGACAGGGGGCGGTGAAAAACTGTTTTTT. Translating gives CASSRVETGGGEKLFF. This chain uses TRBV5-6 with TRBJ1-4, with 10 bases lining up with TRBD1. The V gene end was trimmed by 4 bases and the J gene end by 7 bases; junction bases not matched to a gene: 10. CDR1 is SGHDT, CDR2 YYEEEE, per germline. The CDR3 is made up of 16 amino acids.

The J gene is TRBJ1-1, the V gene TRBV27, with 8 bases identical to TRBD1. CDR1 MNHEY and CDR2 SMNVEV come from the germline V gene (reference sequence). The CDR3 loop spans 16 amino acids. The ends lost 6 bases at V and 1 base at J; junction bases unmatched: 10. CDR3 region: CASSLDRGGWNTEAFF. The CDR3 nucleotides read TGTGCCAGCAGCCTCGACAGGGGAGGTTGGAACACTGAAGCTTTCTTT.

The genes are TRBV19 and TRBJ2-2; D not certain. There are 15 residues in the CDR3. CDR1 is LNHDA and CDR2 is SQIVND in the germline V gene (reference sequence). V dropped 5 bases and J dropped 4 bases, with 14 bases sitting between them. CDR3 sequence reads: CASSPVQEITGELFF. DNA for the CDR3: TGTGCCAGTAGTCCCGTTCAGGAGATCACCGGGGAGCTGTTTTTT.

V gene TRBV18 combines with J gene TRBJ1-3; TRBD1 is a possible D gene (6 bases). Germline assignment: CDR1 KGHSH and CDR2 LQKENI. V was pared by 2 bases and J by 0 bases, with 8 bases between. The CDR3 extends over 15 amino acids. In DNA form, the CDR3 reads TGTGCCAGCTCACCAGGGACATACTCTGGAAACACCATATATTTT. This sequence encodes CASSPGTYSGNTIYF.

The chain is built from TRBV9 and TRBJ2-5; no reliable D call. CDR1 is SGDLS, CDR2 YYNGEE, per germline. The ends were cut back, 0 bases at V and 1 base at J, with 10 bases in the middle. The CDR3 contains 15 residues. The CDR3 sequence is CASSVDGGFQETQYF. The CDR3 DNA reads TGTGCCAGCAGCGTAGACGGCGGCTTCCAAGAGACCCAGTACTTC.